This T cell receptor (beta chain) appears in the sequencing data of a study of blood T cell repertoires in COVID-19. For the study at large: COVID-19 samples from acute and convalescent phases originated in the United States, Italy and Spain. Sample material is recorded as cDNA or gDNA derived from T cells, B-cell-depleted T cells, or PBMCs.

There are 13 residues in the CDR3. Deletions cut 2 bases from V and 8 bases from J, with 12 bases between. Germline V gene sequence: CDR1 MDHEN, CDR2 SYDVKM. As originally analysed: Nucleated cell counts were estimated from reference gene primer amplification. Assay used: immunoSEQ multiplex PCR; TCRdb lists only in-frame clones, some missing. V, J and clone size derive from that table, while D and trimming were established from the DNA sequence. The sample lists 65,000 to 95,000 clones, 89% occurring once. Specimen: peripheral blood. J is TRBJ1-2 and V is TRBV28, with a weak D call TRBD1 (5 bases). The TCR comes from a man older than 75 with acute or convalescent COVID-19. The CDR3 loop reads CASSLIGALGYTF. In DNA, the CDR3 is TGTGCCAGCAGTTTAATAGGGGCTCTAGGCTACACCTTC.